The 13 T cell receptor beta chains below come from one sample, sequenced in a study of shared T cell receptors in the human thymus. Assay used: immunoSEQ multiplex PCR; TCRdb lists only in-frame clones, some missing. The data hold about 540,000 clones, with approximately 80% observed a single time. The same sample was also used in a study of human thymus T cells.

Input material: thymocytes. The receptors here all came from a boy under two years old with a congenital heart defect.

The genes are TRBV2 and TRBJ2-2, with TRBD2 as a possible D gene (6 bases). This CDR3 has 14 residues. With 4 bases removed from V and 3 bases from J, the gap between germline ends came to 9 bases. Germline V CDR1 and CDR2: SNHLY, FYNNEI. CDR3 nucleotides: TGTGCCAGCAGTGGCGGGGCCGACACCGGGGAGCTGTTTTTT. Protein product: CASSGGADTGELFF.

This clone is a singleton in its sample. This chain connects TRBV5-8 to TRBJ2-5; 8 bases line up with TRBD2. The J call is in doubt because the DNA end fits TRBJ2-7 better. Per the germline V gene, CDR1 is SGHTS and CDR2 is YDEGEE. The CDR3 contains 17 residues. CDR3 sequence reads: CASSFGGEAGGYYEQYF. Written as DNA, the CDR3 is TGTGCCAGCAGCTTTGGCGGGGAGGCGGGAGGATATTACGAGCAGTACTTC.

The gene calls are TRBV5-4 and TRBJ2-1; D gene ambiguous. There are 14 residues in the CDR3. V was pared by 2 bases and J by 6 bases, with 12 bases between. Germline-derived CDR1 and CDR2 are SGHNT and YYREEE (reference sequence). The CDR3, as DNA: TGTGCCAGCAGCTTCTCCAGTCTGGTCAATGAGCAGTTCTTC. This codes for CASSFSSLVNEQFF.

The rearrangement joins TRBV28 to TRBJ1-1; the D is unclear. Germline loops: CDR1 MDHEN, CDR2 SYDVKM. The CDR3 is made up of 13 amino acids. V was shortened by 3 bases and J by 8 bases, with 13 bases between the two germline ends. CDR3 in amino acids: CASSLRRGYEAFF. CDR3 nucleotide sequence: TGTGCCAGCAGTTTGAGGCGAGGCTACGAAGCTTTCTTT. The complete variable domain, with remaining parts taken from reference TRBV28 and TRBJ1-1, reads DVKVTQSSRYLVKRTGEKVFLECVQDMDHENMFWYRQDPGLGLRLIYFSYDVKMKEKGDIPEGYSVSREKKERFSLILESASTNQTSMYLCASSLRRGYEAFFGQGTRLTVV.

The chain combines TRBV4-1 with TRBJ2-5, with D unclear. Between the trimmed V and J ends, which lost 0 bases and 7 bases, there was a span of 12 bases. CDR1 is MGHRA and CDR2 is YSYEKL in the germline V gene. This CDR3 region has 14 residues. CDR3 residues: CASSQELGSGTQYF. Written as DNA, the CDR3 is TGCGCCAGCAGCCAAGAACTCGGGTCGGGGACCCAGTACTTC.

This clone was counted between two and nine times. This sequence joins TRBV5-4 and TRBJ1-1, with a tentative D call TRBD1 (6 bases). Deletions cut 2 bases from V and 5 bases from J, with 22 bases between. Germline assignment: CDR1 SGHNT and CDR2 YYREEE (reference sequence). The CDR3 has 17 amino acids. The CDR3 spells CASSFTGIRIGGTEAFF. CDR3 sequence (DNA): TGTGCCAGCAGCTTCACAGGGATTCGTATCGGGGGGACTGAAGCTTTCTTT.

The chain has TRBV11-2 and TRBJ2-1; TRBD2 might be the D (6 bases). The CDR3 totals 17 residues. V was trimmed by 3 bases and J by 8 bases, leaving 23 bases between them. In germline, CDR1 is SGHAT, CDR2 FQNNGV. The CDR3 here is CASSFFGTSLGGDEQFF. CDR3 nucleotide sequence: TGTGCCAGCAGCTTCTTCGGTACTTCACTGGGCGGGGATGAGCAGTTCTTC.

The rearrangement uses TRBV6-1 and TRBJ2-2, with a tentative D call TRBD2 (6 bases). The CDR3 loop spans 16 amino acids. Trimming stripped 2 bases from V and 8 bases from J, with 18 bases between. Germline V gene data show CDR1 as MNHNS and CDR2 as SASEGT. In DNA, the CDR3 is TGTGCCAGCAGTGAAACGGCAGGAGGGGCCGGGGGGGAGCTGTTTTTT. This sequence encodes CASSETAGGAGGELFF.

The chain recombines TRBV6-5 with TRBJ2-5; possibly TRBD1 for D (6 bases). The CDR3 totals 16 residues. The germline CDR1 and CDR2 sequences are MNHEY and SVGAGI. Trimming removed 2 bases from V and 2 bases from J, with 15 bases in between. The CDR3 region has the DNA TGTGCCAGCAGTTACAGGCAGTCAGGGACACAAGAGACCCAGTACTTC. Residues: CASSYRQSGTQETQYF.

This clone occurred a few times. The V call is TRBV19, the J call TRBJ2-2, with 8 bases identical to TRBD2. Germline CDR1 LNHDA, CDR2 SQIVND (reference sequence). V lost 4 bases, J lost 4 bases, and 8 bases stayed unmatched. This CDR3 spans 16 amino acids. CDR3 region: CASSTKRERSTGELFF. CDR3 bases: TGTGCCAGTAGTACGAAGCGGGAGAGAAGCACCGGGGAGCTGTTTTTT.

The chain employs TRBV30 and TRBJ1-2; 11 bases are a match to TRBD1. CDR3 size: 17 residues. V lost 3 bases, J lost 6 bases, and 15 bases stayed unmatched. The V gene's germline CDR1 is GTSNPN and CDR2 SVGIG (reference sequence). The CDR3 DNA is TGTGCCTGGAGCGATGAACGGCCGGGACAGGGGGAGGATGGCTACACCTTC. Amino acid sequence: CAWSDERPGQGEDGYTF.

V usage is TRBV30 and J usage is TRBJ1-1; 9 bases align to TRBD1. The CDR3 is made up of 14 amino acids. The ends lost 3 bases at V and 3 bases at J; junction bases unmatched: 5. Per the germline V gene, CDR1 is GTSNPN and CDR2 is SVGIG (reference sequence). The CDR3 DNA sequence: TGTGCCTGGAGCACAGGGGGCGACGACACTGAAGCTTTCTTT. This codes for CAWSTGGDDTEAFF.

The genes are TRBV19 and TRBJ2-7; D uncertain. V was cut by 7 bases and J by 6 bases, with 19 bases left in between. This CDR3 comprises 14 residues. CDR1 is LNHDA and CDR2 is SQIVND in the germline V gene (reference sequence). CDR3 residues: CASTNIPRTGEQYF. The CDR3 nucleotides read TGTGCCAGTACCAATATCCCCCGCACGGGCGAGCAGTACTTC.